These 12 T cell receptor beta chains came from one sample sequenced in a study of T cells in Graves' hyperthyroidism and ophthalmopathy. Amplification targeted TCR beta CDR3 regions from RNA transcripts. The HTBI primer set was used in a first-round RT-PCR of the TCR CDR3. One entry per CDR3 protein results from TCRdb running MiXCR on the multiplex PCR reads. Among around 300,000 distinct CDR3 sequences listed, about 15% were seen once. Sequenced input: blood. The source is a woman aged 50 to 60 with Graves' hyperthyroidism that later progressed to Graves' ophthalmopathy.

The V call is TRBV28, the J call TRBJ1-2; 7 nucleotides align to TRBD1. Germline V gene lookup returns CDR1 MDHEN and CDR2 SYDVKM. The CDR3 loop spans 12 amino acids. Trimming removed 6 bases from V and 5 bases from J; junction bases left unmatched: 3. This CDR3 reads CASRPGGYGYTF. The CDR3 nucleotides are TGTGCCAGCAGACCAGGGGGATATGGCTACACCTTC.

There are a few counts of this clonotype. The chain uses TRBV7-9 and TRBJ2-4; D unresolved. Germline V lookup: CDR1 SEHNR, CDR2 FQNEAQ (reference sequence). The CDR3 length is 15 residues. V was cut by 3 bases and J by 1 base, with 10 bases left in between. CDR3 sequence (DNA): TGTGCCAGCAGCTTCACGAAGGCGGCCAAAAACATTCAGTACTTC. It yields the protein CASSFTKAAKNIQYF.

DNA of the CDR3: TGTGCCAGCAGTGTCGGGGCCGAAGAGACCCAGTACTTC. This codes for CASSVGAEETQYF. The chain couples TRBV2 to TRBJ2-5; D may correspond to TRBD1 or TRBD2 (5 bases each). The CDR3 loop spans 13 amino acids. Trimming took 4 bases from V and 3 from J, leaving 9 bases between them. Germline values: CDR1 SNHLY, CDR2 FYNNEI.

This clonotype was counted many times. The J gene is TRBJ2-7, the V gene TRBV5-1, with a possible D match to TRBD2 (5 bases). CDR3 length: 14 amino acids. The germline V gene encodes CDR1 SGHRS and CDR2 YFSETQ. Trimming removed 1 base from V and 7 bases from J, with 15 bases in between. This CDR3 reads CASSLYNSRGEQYF. In DNA form, the CDR3 reads TGCGCCAGCAGCTTGTATAACTCTCGGGGAGAGCAGTACTTC. Supplemented by reference TRBV5-1 and TRBJ2-7, the full variable domain reads KAGVTQTPRYLIKTRGQQVTLSCSPISGHRSVSWYQQTPGQGLQFLFEYFSETQRNKGNFPGRFSGRQFSNSRSEMNVSTLELGDSALYLCASSLYNSRGEQYFGPGTRLTVT.

In its sample, this clonotype was seen many times. The gene calls are TRBV18 and TRBJ1-1; D might be TRBD1 (5 bases). The germline V gene has CDR1 KGHSH and CDR2 LQKENI. The CDR3 runs 16 residues. Trimming took 0 bases from V and 5 from J, leaving 16 bases between them. CDR3 protein: CASSPPNRWRGTEAFF. Here the CDR3 DNA reads TGTGCCAGCTCACCACCTAACAGGTGGCGAGGGACTGAAGCTTTCTTT.

This clonotype has at least ten counts. An end of the junction does not agree with germline; a read error may underlie this. The chain's CDR3 is CASNLNRQSSPYTF. Here the CDR3 DNA reads TGCGCCAGCAACTTGAATCGACAGTCGTCACCCTACACCTTC. This sequence joins TRBV5-1 and TRBJ1-2, with D maybe TRBD1 (5 bases). The germline V gene encodes CDR1 SGHRS and CDR2 YFSETQ. CDR3 length: 14 residues.

The chain uses TRBV6-1 and TRBJ1-2; D is ambiguous. Germline lookup yields CDR1 MNHNS and CDR2 SASEGT. CDR3 length: 13 residues. Deletions cut 3 bases from V and 7 bases from J, with 12 bases between. CDR3 sequence reads: CASSDSNSPGYTF. CDR3 bases: TGTGCCAGCAGTGATAGTAACTCCCCTGGCTACACCTTC.

This clonotype was found many times. The chain uses TRBV28 and TRBJ2-7, with D possibly TRBD2 on 5 matching bases. Germline lookup yields CDR1 MDHEN and CDR2 SYDVKM. The length of the CDR3 is 12 residues. Trimming left V 3 bases short and J 2 bases short, with 5 bases between. The CDR3 DNA follows: TGTGCCAGCAGTTTCGGGGCCTACGAGCAGTACTTC. It translates to CASSFGAYEQYF. Based on the CDR3 plus reference TRBV28 and TRBJ2-7, the full variable domain is DVKVTQSSRYLVKRTGEKVFLECVQDMDHENMFWYRQDPGLGLRLIYFSYDVKMKEKGDIPEGYSVSREKKERFSLILESASTNQTSMYLCASSFGAYEQYFGPGTRLTVT.

This clonotype has just a few counts. The rearrangement uses TRBV9 and TRBJ2-3; weak D call: TRBD2 (5 bases). Trimming stripped 4 bases from V and 0 bases from J, with 12 bases between. CDR3 length: 15 amino acids. Germline CDR1 SGDLS, CDR2 YYNGEE. CDR3 DNA sequence: TGTGCCAGCAGCTTCCATGGCGGGAGCACAGATACGCAGTATTTT. Protein product: CASSFHGGSTDTQYF.

The sample holds many counts of this clonotype. This chain links TRBV5-1 with TRBJ2-5; D remains ambiguous. Trimming pared 1 base from V and 4 bases from J, leaving 14 bases between. This CDR3 is 15 amino acids long. Germline CDR1 reads SGHRS; CDR2 reads YFSETQ. The CDR3 bases are TGCGCCAGCAGCTTGAAATACCCCCAACGAGAGACCCAGTACTTC. Amino acids: CASSLKYPQRETQYF.

This clonotype was counted many times. V gene TRBV12-3 or TRBV12-4 combines with J gene TRBJ2-3; maybe TRBD2 (5 bases). The V gene lost 4 bases and the J gene lost 6 bases, with 20 bases spanning the gap. The CDR3 contains 16 residues. CDR3 sequence reads: CASSSQRIGPRDTQYF. CDR3 DNA: TGTGCCAGCAGTTCTCAGCGGATAGGTCCGAGGGATACGCAGTATTTT.

This chain uses TRBV28 with TRBJ2-3; 8 nucleotides line up with TRBD1. Germline-derived CDR1 and CDR2 are MDHEN and SYDVKM. V lost 8 bases to trimming and J lost 2 bases; unmatched junction nucleotides: 6. CDR3 length: 14 amino acids. CDR3 nucleotides: TGTGCCAGCTGGCAGCAGGGGGCCACAGATACGCAGTATTTT. Translated, it gives CASWQQGATDTQYF.